A selection of T cell receptor beta chains follows, all from one sample in a study of neurological immune-mediated disorders. Via MiXCR, TCRdb re-called the 5' RACE reads, giving one row per CDR3 protein. The repertoire includes approximately 80,000 distinct CDR3 sequences, 4.3% of them detected once, and roughly 5.6% sits in the top ten. Sequenced material: PBMCs. Source of these receptors: a woman aged 55-69 years with multiple sclerosis. CDR3s leave out the opening cysteine and the closing phenylalanine or tryptophan.

len	v_gene	CDR3aa
10	TRBV21-1	ASRDRVQPQH
10	TRBV6-6	ASSTLRETQY
14	TRBV6-6	ASTPPGREGTGELF
9	TRBV6-6	ASRHNQPQH
12	TRBV7-2	ASSSRLGTDTQY
13	TRBV5-1	ASFPGEGLAETQY
8	TRBV2	ASSGLRQF
12	TRBV12-3/TRBV12-4	ASRRTGATYEQY
11	TRBV5-1	ASSLDGFGELF
16	TRBV20-1	SAEPSGATVSGANVLT
14	TRBV7-2	ASTMGSGGRGNEQF
9	TRBV6-6	ASSFVEKLF
11	TRBV5-6	ASSGRDRYEQY
11	TRBV3-1	ASSAQGAYGYT
15	TRBV7-2	ASSLAGTAGPGETQY
15	TRBV29-1	SVALTGGTPGANVLT
14	TRBV6-5	ASSSRNRGLDTEAF
14	TRBV7-9	ASSTLGSQISGELF
13	TRBV7-2	ASSLTAGGLETQY
15	TRBV6-5	ASSYSSTGRSTDTQY
9	TRBV12-3/TRBV12-4	ASSSGEKLF
11	TRBV5-6	ASSLASNYGYT
12	TRBV12-3/TRBV12-4	ASTPPRGLAAQF
12	TRBV3-1	ASLGEQGNQPQH